This section outlines one T cell receptor (beta chain) sequence together with its context. Its antigen is still unknown. This entry comes from a study of cytomegalovirus exposure and HLA in healthy donors. Findings and limits, study-wide: Immune exposure data for these donors was limited to CMV serostatus.

PCR used 60 Vbeta primers and 13 Jbeta primers. This table comes from immunoSEQ multiplex PCR, and its TCRdb copy is limited to in-frame clones, with some not included. The table includes some 200,000 clones, approximately 80% detected once. Source material: PBMCs. This sequence originates from a man aged 50 to 59 in good health and CMV-seronegative.

CDR3 region: CASTPLRGGPYEQYF. The CDR3 DNA is TGTGCCAGCACCCCCTTGAGGGGAGGGCCATACGAGCAGTACTTC. J is TRBJ2-7 and V is TRBV6-6, with 7 nucleotides matching TRBD2. Germline V lookup: CDR1 MNHNY, CDR2 SVGAGI (reference sequence). The CDR3 has 15 amino acids. V was clipped by 7 bases and J by 4 bases; unmatched bases: 13.